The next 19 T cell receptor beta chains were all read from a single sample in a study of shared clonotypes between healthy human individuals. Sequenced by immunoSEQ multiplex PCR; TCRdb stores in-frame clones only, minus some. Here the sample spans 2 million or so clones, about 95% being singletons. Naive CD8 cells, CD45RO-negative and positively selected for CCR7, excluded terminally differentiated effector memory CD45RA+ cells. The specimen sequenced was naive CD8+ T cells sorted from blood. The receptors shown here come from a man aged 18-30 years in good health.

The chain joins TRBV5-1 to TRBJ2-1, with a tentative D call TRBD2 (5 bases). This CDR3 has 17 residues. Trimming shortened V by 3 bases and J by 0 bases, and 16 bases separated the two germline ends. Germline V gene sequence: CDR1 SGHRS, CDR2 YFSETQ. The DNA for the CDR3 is TGCGCCAGCAGCTCTGGACTGATAAAGAGCTCCTACAATGAGCAGTTCTTC. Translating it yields CASSSGLIKSSYNEQFF.

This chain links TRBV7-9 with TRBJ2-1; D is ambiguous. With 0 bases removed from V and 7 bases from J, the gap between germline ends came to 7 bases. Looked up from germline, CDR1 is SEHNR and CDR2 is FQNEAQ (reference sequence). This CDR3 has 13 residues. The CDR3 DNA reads TGTGCCAGCAGCTTAGCAGCCGGGAATGAGCAGTTCTTC. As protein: CASSLAAGNEQFF.

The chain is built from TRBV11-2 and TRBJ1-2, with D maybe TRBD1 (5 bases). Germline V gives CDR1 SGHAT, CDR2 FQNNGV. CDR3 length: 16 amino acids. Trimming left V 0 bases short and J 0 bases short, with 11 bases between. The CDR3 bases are TGTGCCAGCAGCTTAGATCGGGGCACCGCTAACTATGGCTACACCTTC. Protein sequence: CASSLDRGTANYGYTF.

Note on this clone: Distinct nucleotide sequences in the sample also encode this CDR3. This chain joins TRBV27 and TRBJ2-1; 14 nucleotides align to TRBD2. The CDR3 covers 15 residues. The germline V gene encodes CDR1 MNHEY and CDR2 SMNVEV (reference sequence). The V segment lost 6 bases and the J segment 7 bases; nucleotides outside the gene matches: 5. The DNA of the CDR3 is TGTGCCAGCAGGGGACTAGCGGGAGTTGGAAATGAGCAGTTCTTC. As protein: CASRGLAGVGNEQFF.

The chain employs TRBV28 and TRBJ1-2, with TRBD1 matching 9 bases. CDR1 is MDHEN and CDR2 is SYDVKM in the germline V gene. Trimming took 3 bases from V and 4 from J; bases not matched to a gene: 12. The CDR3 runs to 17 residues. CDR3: CASSFAGQGPPSYGYTF. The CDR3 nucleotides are TGTGCCAGCAGTTTCGCGGGACAGGGTCCCCCCAGCTATGGCTACACCTTC.

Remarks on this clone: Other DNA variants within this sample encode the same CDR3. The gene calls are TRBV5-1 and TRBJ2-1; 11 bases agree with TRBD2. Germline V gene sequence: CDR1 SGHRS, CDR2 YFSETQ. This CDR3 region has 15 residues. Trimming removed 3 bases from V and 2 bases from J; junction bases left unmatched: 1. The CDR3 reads CASSSGLAAYNEQFF. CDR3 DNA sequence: TGCGCCAGCAGCTCGGGACTAGCGGCCTACAATGAGCAGTTCTTC.

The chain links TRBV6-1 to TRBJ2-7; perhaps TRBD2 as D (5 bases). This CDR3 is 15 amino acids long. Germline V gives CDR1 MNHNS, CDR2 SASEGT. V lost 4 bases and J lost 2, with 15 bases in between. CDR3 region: CASSVVYDGTYEQYF. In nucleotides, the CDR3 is TGTGCCAGCAGTGTAGTTTACGACGGGACCTACGAGCAGTACTTC.

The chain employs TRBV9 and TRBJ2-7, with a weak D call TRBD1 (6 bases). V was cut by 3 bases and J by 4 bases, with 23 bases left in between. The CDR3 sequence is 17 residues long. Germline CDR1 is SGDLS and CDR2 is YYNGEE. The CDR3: CASSAGLGIGGLYEQYF. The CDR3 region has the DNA TGTGCCAGCAGCGCAGGCCTGGGTATAGGGGGTCTATACGAGCAGTACTTC.

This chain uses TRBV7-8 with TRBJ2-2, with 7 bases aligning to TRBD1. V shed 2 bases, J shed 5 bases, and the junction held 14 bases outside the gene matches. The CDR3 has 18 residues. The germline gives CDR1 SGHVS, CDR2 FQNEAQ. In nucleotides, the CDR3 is TGTGCCAGCAGCTTAAACGAGGACAGGTTAAGGGGAACCGGGGAGCTGTTTTTT. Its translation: CASSLNEDRLRGTGELFF.

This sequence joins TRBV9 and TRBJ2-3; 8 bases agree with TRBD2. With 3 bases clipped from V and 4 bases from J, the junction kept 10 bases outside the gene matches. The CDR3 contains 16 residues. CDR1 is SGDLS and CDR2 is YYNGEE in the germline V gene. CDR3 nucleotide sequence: TGTGCCAGCAGCGCTGGAAGCGGGAGTGGATCAGATACGCAGTATTTT. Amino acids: CASSAGSGSGSDTQYF. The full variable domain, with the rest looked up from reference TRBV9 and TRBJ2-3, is DSGVTQTPKHLITATGQRVTLRCSPRSGDLSVYWYQQSLDQGLQFLIQYYNGEERAKGNILERFSAQQFPDLHSELNLSSLELGDSALYFCASSAGSGSGSDTQYFGPGTRLTVL.

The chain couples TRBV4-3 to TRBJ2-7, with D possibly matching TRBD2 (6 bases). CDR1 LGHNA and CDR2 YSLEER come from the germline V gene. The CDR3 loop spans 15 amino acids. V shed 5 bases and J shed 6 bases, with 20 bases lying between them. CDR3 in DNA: TGCGCCAGCAGCAAACTACTAGCCTCGGTGAGCGAGCAGTACTTC. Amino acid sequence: CASSKLLASVSEQYF.

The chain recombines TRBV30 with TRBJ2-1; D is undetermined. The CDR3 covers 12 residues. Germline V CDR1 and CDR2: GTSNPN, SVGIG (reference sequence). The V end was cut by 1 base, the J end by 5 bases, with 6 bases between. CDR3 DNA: TGTGCCTGGAGTGGGCCAAACAATGAGCAGTTCTTC. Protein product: CAWSGPNNEQFF.

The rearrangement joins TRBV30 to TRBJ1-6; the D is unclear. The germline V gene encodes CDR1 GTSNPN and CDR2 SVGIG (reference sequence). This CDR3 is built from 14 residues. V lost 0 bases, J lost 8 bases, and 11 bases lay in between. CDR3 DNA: TGTGCCTGGAGTGTACAGCCATCGGATTCACCCCTCCACTTT. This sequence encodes CAWSVQPSDSPLHF. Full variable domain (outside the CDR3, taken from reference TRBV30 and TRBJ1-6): SQTIHQWPATLVQPVGSPLSLECTVEGTSNPNLYWYRQAAGRGLQLLFYSVGIGQISSEVPQNLSASRPQDRQFILSSKKLLLSDSGFYLCAWSVQPSDSPLHFGNGTRLTVT.

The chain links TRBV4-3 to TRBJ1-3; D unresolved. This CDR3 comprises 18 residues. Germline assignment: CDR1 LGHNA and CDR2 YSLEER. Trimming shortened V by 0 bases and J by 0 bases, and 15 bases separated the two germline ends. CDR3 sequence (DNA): TGCGCCAGCAGCCAAGATGGGTACGACTCCATCTCTGGAAACACCATATATTTT. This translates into CASSQDGYDSISGNTIYF.

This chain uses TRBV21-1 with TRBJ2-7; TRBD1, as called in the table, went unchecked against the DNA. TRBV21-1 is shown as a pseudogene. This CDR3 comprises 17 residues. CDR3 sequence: CASSKDTQGQNLYEQYF. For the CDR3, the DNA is TGTGCCAGCAGCAAAGATACACAGGGACAGAATCTCTACGAGCAGTACTTC.

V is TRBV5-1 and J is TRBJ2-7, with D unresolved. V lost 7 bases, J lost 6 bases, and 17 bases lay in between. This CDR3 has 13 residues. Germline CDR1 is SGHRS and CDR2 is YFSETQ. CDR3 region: CASSWTHEREQYF. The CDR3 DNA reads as TGCGCCAGCTCCTGGACGCACGAGCGCGAGCAGTACTTC.

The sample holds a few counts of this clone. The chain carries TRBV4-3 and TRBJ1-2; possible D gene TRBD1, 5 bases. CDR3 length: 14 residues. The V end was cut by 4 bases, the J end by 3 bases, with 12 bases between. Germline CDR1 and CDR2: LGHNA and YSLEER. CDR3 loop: CASSPPGGYYGYTF. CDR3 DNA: TGCGCCAGCAGCCCCCCGGGGGGTTACTATGGCTACACCTTC.

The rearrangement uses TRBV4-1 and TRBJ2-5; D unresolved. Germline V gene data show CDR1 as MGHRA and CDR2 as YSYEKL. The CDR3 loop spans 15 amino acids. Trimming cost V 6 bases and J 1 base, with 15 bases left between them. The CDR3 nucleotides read TGCGCCAGCAGTCGCCGCGTCGGTGGCCAAGAGACCCAGTACTTC. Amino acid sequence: CASSRRVGGQETQYF.

This CDR3 reads CASSLDPTGAYEQYF. For the CDR3, the DNA is TGTGCCAGCAGCTTGGATCCGACAGGGGCCTACGAGCAGTACTTC. V usage is TRBV5-4 and J usage is TRBJ2-7; the match to TRBD1 covers 8 bases. Germline CDR1 is SGHNT and CDR2 is YYREEE (reference sequence). CDR3 length: 15 residues. The V gene end was trimmed by 0 bases and the J gene end by 2 bases; junction bases not matched to a gene: 4.